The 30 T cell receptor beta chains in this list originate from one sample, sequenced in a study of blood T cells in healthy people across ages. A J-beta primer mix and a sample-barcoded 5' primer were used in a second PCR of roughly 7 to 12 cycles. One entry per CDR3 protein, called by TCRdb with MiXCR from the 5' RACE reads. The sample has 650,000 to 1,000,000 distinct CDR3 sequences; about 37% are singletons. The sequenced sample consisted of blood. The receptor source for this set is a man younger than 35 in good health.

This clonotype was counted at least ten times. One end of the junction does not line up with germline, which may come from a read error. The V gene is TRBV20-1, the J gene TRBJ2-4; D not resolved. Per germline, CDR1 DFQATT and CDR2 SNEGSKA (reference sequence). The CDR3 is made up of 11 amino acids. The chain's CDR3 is CSARAENIQYF. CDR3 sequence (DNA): TGCAGTGCTAGAGCCGAAAACATTCAGTACTTC.

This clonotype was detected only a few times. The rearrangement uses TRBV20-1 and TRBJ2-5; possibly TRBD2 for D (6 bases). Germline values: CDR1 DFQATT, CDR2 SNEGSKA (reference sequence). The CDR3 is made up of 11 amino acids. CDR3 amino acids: CSAGPRDEQYF. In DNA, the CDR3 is TGCAGCGCGGGGCCTAGGGATGAGCAGTACTTC.

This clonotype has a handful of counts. CDR3: CASSSDSLTPTDEQYF. CDR3 sequence (DNA): TGTGCCAGCAGCAGCGACAGCCTAACTCCAACGGACGAGCAGTACTTC. The chain joins TRBV21-1 to TRBJ2-7; TRBD1, the table's D call, lacks a check against the DNA. TRBV21-1 is flagged as a pseudogene. CDR3 length equals 16 residues.

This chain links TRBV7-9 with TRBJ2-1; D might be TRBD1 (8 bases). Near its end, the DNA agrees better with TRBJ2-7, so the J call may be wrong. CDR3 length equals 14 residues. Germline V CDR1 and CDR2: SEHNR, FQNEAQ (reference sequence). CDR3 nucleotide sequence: TGTGCCAGCAGTATACAGGGGGGGAACAATGAGCAGTACTTC. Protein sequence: CASSIQGGNNEQYF.

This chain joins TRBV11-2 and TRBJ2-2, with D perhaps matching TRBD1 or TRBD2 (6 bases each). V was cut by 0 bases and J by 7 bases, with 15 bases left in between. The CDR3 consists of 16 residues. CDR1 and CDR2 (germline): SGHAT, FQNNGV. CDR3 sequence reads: CASSLDWPGAGGELFF. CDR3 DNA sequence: TGTGCCAGCAGCTTAGATTGGCCGGGGGCGGGCGGGGAGCTGTTTTTT.

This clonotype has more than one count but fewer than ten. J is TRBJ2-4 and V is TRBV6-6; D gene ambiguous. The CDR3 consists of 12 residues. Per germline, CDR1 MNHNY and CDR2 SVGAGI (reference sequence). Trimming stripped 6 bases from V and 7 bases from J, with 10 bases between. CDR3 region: CASSPPANIQYF. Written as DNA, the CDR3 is TGTGCCAGCAGCCCCCCAGCGAACATTCAGTACTTC.

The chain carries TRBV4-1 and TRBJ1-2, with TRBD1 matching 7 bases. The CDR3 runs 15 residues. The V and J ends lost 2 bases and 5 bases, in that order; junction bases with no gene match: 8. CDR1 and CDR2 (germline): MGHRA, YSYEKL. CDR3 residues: CASSQTGTADYGYTF. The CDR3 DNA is TGCGCCAGCAGCCAAACCGGGACAGCCGATTATGGCTACACCTTC.

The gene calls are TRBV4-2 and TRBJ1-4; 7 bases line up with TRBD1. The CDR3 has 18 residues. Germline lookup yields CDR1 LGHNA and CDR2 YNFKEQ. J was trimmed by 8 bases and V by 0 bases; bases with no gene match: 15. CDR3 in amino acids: CASSQDPRVGTGDEKLFF. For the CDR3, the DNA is TGTGCCAGCAGCCAAGACCCCAGGGTAGGAACAGGGGACGAAAAACTGTTTTTT.

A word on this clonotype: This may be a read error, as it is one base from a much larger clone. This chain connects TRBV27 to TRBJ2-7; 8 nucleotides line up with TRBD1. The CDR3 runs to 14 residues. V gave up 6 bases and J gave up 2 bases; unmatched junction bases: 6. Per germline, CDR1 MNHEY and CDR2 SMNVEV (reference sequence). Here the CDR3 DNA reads TGTGCCAGCAGCGTGGGACAGGACCCCTACGAGCAGTACTTC. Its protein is CASSVGQDPYEQYF.

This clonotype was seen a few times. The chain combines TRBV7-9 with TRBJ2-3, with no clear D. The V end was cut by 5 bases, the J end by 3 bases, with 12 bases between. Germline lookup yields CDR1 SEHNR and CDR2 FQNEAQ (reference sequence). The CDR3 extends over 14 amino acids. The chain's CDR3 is CASSQVGITDTQYF. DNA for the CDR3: TGTGCCAGCAGCCAGGTGGGGATAACAGATACGCAGTATTTT.

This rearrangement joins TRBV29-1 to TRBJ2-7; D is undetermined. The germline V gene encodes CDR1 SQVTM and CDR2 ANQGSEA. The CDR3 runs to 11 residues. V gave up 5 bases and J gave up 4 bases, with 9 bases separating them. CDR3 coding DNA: TGCAGCGTTTTACACGGATACGAGCAGTACTTC. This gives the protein CSVLHGYEQYF.

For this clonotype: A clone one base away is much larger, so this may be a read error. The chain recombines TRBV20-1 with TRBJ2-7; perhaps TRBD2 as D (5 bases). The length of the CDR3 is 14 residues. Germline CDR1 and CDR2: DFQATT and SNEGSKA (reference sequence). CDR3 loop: CGARDERVVDEQYF. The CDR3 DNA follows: TGCGGTGCTAGAGATGAGAGGGTCGTCGACGAGCAGTACTTC.

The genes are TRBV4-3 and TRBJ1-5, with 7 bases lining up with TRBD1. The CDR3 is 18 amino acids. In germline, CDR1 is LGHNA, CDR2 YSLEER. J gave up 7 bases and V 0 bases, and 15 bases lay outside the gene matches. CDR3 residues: CASSQEAASGGSGQPQHF. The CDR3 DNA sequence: TGCGCCAGCAGCCAAGAGGCGGCTTCAGGGGGTTCGGGACAGCCCCAGCATTTT.

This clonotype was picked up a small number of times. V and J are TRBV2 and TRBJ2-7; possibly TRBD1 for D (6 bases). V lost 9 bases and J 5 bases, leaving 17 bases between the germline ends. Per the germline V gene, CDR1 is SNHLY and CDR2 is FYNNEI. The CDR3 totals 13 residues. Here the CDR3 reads CASRPTGLHEQYF. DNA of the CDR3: TGTGCCAGTAGGCCTACAGGGCTCCACGAGCAGTACTTC.

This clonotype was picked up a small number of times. The DNA of the CDR3 is TGTGCCAGCAGCCCAAGGGCAGTCTTCCGACTAGAGACCCAGTACTTC. It yields the protein CASSPRAVFRLETQYF. The J gene is TRBJ2-5, the V gene TRBV7-2; no clear D. The CDR3 consists of 16 residues. The V gene's germline CDR1 is SGHTA and CDR2 FQGNSA. V was clipped by 5 bases and J by 4 bases, with 20 bases between them.

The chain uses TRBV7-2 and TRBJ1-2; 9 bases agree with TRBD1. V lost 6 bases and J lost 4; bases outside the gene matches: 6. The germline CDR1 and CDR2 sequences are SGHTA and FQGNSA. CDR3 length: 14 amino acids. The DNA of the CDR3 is TGTGCCAGCAGGCTATGGGGACAGGGCTATGGCTACACCTTC. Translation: CASRLWGQGYGYTF. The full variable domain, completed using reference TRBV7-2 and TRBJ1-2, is GAGVSQSPSNKVTEKGKDVELRCDPISGHTALYWYRQSLGQGLEFLIYFQGNSAPDKSGLPSDRFSAERTGGSVSTLTIQRTQQEDSAVYLCASRLWGQGYGYTFGSGTRLTVV.

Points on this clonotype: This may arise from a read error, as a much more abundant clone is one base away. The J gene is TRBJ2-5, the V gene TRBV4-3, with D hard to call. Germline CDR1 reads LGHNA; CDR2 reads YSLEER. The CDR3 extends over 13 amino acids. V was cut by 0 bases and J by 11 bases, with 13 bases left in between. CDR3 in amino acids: CASSQDGPNEQYF. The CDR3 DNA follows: TGCGCCAGCAGCCAAGATGGGCCCAATGAGCAGTACTTC.

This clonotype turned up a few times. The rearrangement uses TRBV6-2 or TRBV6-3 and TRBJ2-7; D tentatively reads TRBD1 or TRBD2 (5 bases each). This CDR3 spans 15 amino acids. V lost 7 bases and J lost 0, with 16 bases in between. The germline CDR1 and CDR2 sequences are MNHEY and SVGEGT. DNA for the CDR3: TGTGCCAGCATCCACCCCGGGGCACTCTCCTACGAGCAGTACTTC. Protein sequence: CASIHPGALSYEQYF.

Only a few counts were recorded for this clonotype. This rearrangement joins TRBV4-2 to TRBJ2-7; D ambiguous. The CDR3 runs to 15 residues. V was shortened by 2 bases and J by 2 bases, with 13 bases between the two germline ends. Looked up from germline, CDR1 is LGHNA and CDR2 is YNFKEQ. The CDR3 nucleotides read TGTGCCAGCAGCCAATGGGTCAACGACGCCTACGAGCAGTACTTC. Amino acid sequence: CASSQWVNDAYEQYF.

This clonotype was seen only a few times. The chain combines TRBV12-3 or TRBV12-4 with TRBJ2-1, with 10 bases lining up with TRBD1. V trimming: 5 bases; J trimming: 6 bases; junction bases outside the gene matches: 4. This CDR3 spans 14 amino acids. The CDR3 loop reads CASSRTGGSNEQFF. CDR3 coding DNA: TGTGCCAGCAGTAGGACAGGGGGTTCCAATGAGCAGTTCTTC.

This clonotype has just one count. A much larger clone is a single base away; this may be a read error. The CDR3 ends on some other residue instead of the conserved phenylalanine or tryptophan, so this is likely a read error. The chain's CDR3 is CAINPQQGDTQYL. CDR3 bases: TGTGCCATCAATCCTCAACAGGGAGATACGCAGTATTTG. The chain employs TRBV10-3 and TRBJ2-3; D might be TRBD1 (6 bases). CDR3 length: 13 amino acids. V gave up 7 bases and J gave up 5 bases, with 13 bases separating them. Germline CDR1 and CDR2: ENHRY and SYGVKD.

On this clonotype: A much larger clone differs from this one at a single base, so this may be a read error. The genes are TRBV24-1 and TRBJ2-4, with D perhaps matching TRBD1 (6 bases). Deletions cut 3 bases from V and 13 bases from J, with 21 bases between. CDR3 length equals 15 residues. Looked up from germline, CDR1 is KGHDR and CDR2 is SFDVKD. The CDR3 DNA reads TGTGCCACCAGTGATCCGAGACAGGCTTGGAATGAGCAGTACTTC. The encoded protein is CATSDPRQAWNEQYF.

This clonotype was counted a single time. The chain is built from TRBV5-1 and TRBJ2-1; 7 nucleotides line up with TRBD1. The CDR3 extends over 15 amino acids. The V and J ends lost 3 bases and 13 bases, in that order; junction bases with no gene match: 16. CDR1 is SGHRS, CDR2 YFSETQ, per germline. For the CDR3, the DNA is TGCGCCAGCAGCTCGGGTGACAGGGCTATTGAGACCCAGTTCTTC. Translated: CASSSGDRAIETQFF.

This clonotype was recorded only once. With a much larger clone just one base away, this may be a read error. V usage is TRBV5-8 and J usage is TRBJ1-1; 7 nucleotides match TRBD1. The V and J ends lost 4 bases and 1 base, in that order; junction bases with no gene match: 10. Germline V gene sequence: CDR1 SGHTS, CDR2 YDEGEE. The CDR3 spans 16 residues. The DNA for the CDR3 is TGTGCCAGCAGCATAGAAGGGGACAGTGGGAACACTGAAGCTTTCTTT. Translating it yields CASSIEGDSGNTEAFF.

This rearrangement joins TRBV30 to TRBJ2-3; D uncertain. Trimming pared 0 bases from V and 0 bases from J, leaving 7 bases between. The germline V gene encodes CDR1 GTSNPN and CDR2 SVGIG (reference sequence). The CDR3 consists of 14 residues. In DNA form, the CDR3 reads TGTGCCTGGAGTGTCTTGGACAGCACAGATACGCAGTATTTT. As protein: CAWSVLDSTDTQYF.

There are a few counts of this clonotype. CDR3 sequence (DNA): TGCAGCGTAACCCCTAGCGGGGTCCGGGAGACCCAGTACTTC. As protein: CSVTPSGVRETQYF. This rearrangement joins TRBV29-1 to TRBJ2-5, with 9 bases lining up with TRBD2. Germline assignment: CDR1 SQVTM and CDR2 ANQGSEA. Unmatched junction bases numbered 10, after V lost 6 bases and J lost 5 bases. The CDR3 loop spans 14 amino acids.

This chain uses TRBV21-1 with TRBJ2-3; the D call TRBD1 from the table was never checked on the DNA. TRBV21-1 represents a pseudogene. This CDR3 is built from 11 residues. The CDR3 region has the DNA TGTGCCAATACCCGGGACGTCGCGCAGTATTTT. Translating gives CANTRDVAQYF.

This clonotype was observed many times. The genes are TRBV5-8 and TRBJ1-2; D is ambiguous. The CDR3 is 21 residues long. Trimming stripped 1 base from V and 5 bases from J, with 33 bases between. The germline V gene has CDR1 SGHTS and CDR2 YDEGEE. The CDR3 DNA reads TGTGCCAGCAGCTTGTTGGTGTGGAACCGCGGCCCTGATACCAACCAATATGGCTACACCTTC. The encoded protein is CASSLLVWNRGPDTNQYGYTF.

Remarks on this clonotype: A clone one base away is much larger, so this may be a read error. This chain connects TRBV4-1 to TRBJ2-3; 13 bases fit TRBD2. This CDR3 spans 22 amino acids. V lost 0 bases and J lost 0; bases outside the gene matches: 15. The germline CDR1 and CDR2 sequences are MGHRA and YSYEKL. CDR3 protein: CASSQDSPYPGLAGTSTDTQYF. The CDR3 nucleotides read TGCGCCAGCAGCCAAGACTCCCCTTACCCGGGACTAGCGGGGACTAGCACAGATACGCAGTATTTT.

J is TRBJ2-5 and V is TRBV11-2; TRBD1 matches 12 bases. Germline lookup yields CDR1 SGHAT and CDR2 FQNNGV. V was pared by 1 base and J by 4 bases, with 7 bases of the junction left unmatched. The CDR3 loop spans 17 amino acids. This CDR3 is CASSLGVGTGGRETQYF. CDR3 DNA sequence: TGTGCCAGCAGCTTAGGGGTCGGGACAGGGGGCCGAGAGACCCAGTACTTC.